This T cell receptor beta chain emerged from a study of blood T cell repertoires in COVID-19. This clone came up once. The CDR3 extends over 15 amino acids. Losses at the gene ends were 0 bases for V and 3 bases for J; bases not matched to a gene: 5. Germline loops: CDR1 MGHRA, CDR2 YSYEKL. Original data processing: Using reference gene primer amplification, nucleated cell counts were estimated. TCRdb keeps only in-frame clones here, not all; method: immunoSEQ multiplex PCR. D and trimming come from the DNA, and the V and J calls and clone size come from that table. The sample has 250,000 or so clones, 83% seen once; the top ten hold approximately 4%. The cohort comprised adults aged roughly 18 to 95 years residing in approximately 25 US areas.

The TCR comes from a woman aged 40 to 49 who had been exposed to COVID-19. The source material was PBMCs or T cells enriched from blood (not recorded which). This chain uses TRBV4-1 with TRBJ2-7; TRBD1 agrees at 7 bases. The CDR3 DNA is TGCGCCAGCAGCCAAGATGAGGGGGCCATCTACGAGCAGTACTTC. It translates to CASSQDEGAIYEQYF.